A selection of T cell receptor beta chains follows, all from one sample in a study of shared T cell receptors in the human thymus. Some clones are missing from TCRdb's copy, which holds only in-frame ones; the method was immunoSEQ multiplex PCR. This table has some 760,000 clones, 70% to 90% appearing once. These data are also associated with another study on human thymus T cells.

The specimen was thymocytes. Receptors originate from a girl in the first two years of life with a congenital heart defect. Each CDR3 is given without its conserved first and last residue. The order of the fields is CDR3 length, J gene, D gene, V gene, CDR3 protein. D genes are given only for firm matches.

CDR3 length: 12
J gene: TRBJ1-3
D gene: NA
V gene: TRBV5-6
CDR3 protein: ASSFSGAGNTIY

CDR3 length: 14
J gene: TRBJ2-5
D gene: NA
V gene: TRBV7-2
CDR3 protein: ASSLFREGVGQTQY

CDR3 length: 13
J gene: TRBJ1-6
D gene: TRBD1
V gene: TRBV5-1
CDR3 protein: ASSSRDRYNSPLH

CDR3 length: 11
J gene: TRBJ1-1
D gene: TRBD1
V gene: TRBV27
CDR3 protein: ASSRTGDTEAF

CDR3 length: 14
J gene: TRBJ1-2
D gene: NA
V gene: TRBV7-5
CDR3 protein: ARSLAHSRGGGGYT

CDR3 length: 14
J gene: TRBJ1-2
D gene: NA
V gene: TRBV5-5
CDR3 protein: ASSPTPGASTDGYT

CDR3 length: 15
J gene: TRBJ1-2
D gene: NA
V gene: TRBV12-5
CDR3 protein: ASGFWWGGPPIYGYT

CDR3 length: 13
J gene: TRBJ2-7
D gene: NA
V gene: TRBV7-9
CDR3 protein: ASSLEGVRTYEQY

CDR3 length: 12
J gene: TRBJ2-5
D gene: TRBD2
V gene: TRBV7-2
CDR3 protein: ASSLAAGAETQY

CDR3 length: 14
J gene: TRBJ2-7
D gene: TRBD2
V gene: TRBV4-3
CDR3 protein: ASSRKAGALSYEQY

CDR3 length: 13
J gene: TRBJ1-5
D gene: NA
V gene: TRBV28
CDR3 protein: ASSFPVFRNQPQH

CDR3 length: 18
J gene: TRBJ2-4
D gene: TRBD1
V gene: TRBV15
CDR3 protein: ATSRIQDRAESDPKNIQY

CDR3 length: 14
J gene: TRBJ1-1
D gene: NA
V gene: TRBV6-5
CDR3 protein: ASSYTPPGWDTEAF

CDR3 length: 9
J gene: TRBJ1-2
D gene: NA
V gene: TRBV28
CDR3 protein: ASSFAGVYT

CDR3 length: 14
J gene: TRBJ2-5
D gene: NA
V gene: TRBV4-3
CDR3 protein: ASSQGVRGAEETQY

CDR3 length: 14
J gene: TRBJ2-1
D gene: NA
V gene: TRBV19
CDR3 protein: ASSNFREKTYNEQF

CDR3 length: 13
J gene: TRBJ1-1
D gene: NA
V gene: TRBV28
CDR3 protein: ASNNAIRENTEAF

CDR3 length: 12
J gene: TRBJ1-1
D gene: NA
V gene: TRBV7-9
CDR3 protein: ASSFKQGSTEAF

CDR3 length: 16
J gene: TRBJ2-7
D gene: TRBD1
V gene: TRBV27
CDR3 protein: ASSSGGQGVIGFYEQY

CDR3 length: 14
J gene: TRBJ2-1
D gene: TRBD2
V gene: TRBV19
CDR3 protein: ASSGVWGGDYNEQF

CDR3 length: 13
J gene: TRBJ2-7
D gene: TRBD1
V gene: TRBV19
CDR3 protein: ASSNPGTGAYEQY

CDR3 length: 14
J gene: TRBJ2-1
D gene: TRBD2
V gene: TRBV9
CDR3 protein: ASSVALAGHYNEQF

CDR3 length: 12
J gene: TRBJ1-3
D gene: TRBD1
V gene: TRBV7-2
CDR3 protein: ASSSRGFGNTIY

CDR3 length: 14
J gene: TRBJ1-1
D gene: NA
V gene: TRBV7-2
CDR3 protein: ASSSPAGQLNTEAF

CDR3 length: 15
J gene: TRBJ1-6
D gene: TRBD1
V gene: TRBV5-5
CDR3 protein: ASSSHDRGRWNSPLH

CDR3 length: 13
J gene: TRBJ2-2
D gene: TRBD1
V gene: TRBV10-3
CDR3 protein: AATSGTGNTGELF

CDR3 length: 13
J gene: TRBJ1-2
D gene: TRBD1
V gene: TRBV18
CDR3 protein: ASSPNRQGGYGYT

CDR3 length: 9
J gene: TRBJ2-1
D gene: NA
V gene: TRBV27
CDR3 protein: ASSQGDEQF

CDR3 length: 12
J gene: TRBJ2-7
D gene: TRBD1
V gene: TRBV5-1
CDR3 protein: ASSFGQGDYEQY

CDR3 length: 14
J gene: TRBJ2-4
D gene: TRBD1
V gene: TRBV7-2
CDR3 protein: ASSSQAGTGWDIQY

CDR3 length: 16
J gene: TRBJ2-6
D gene: NA
V gene: TRBV5-1
CDR3 protein: ASRLFASGFSGANVLT

CDR3 length: 13
J gene: TRBJ2-1
D gene: NA
V gene: TRBV5-1
CDR3 protein: ASSLGTVSYNEQF

CDR3 length: 7
J gene: TRBJ2-1
D gene: NA
V gene: TRBV6-4
CDR3 protein: ASGRDPF

CDR3 length: 12
J gene: TRBJ2-5
D gene: TRBD1
V gene: TRBV11-2
CDR3 protein: ASSFRTGDETQY

CDR3 length: 14
J gene: TRBJ1-2
D gene: TRBD1
V gene: TRBV4-1
CDR3 protein: ASSQQRTGYIDGYT

CDR3 length: 12
J gene: TRBJ2-3
D gene: NA
V gene: TRBV6-1
CDR3 protein: ASSPDIGTDTQY

CDR3 length: 16
J gene: TRBJ2-1
D gene: TRBD2
V gene: TRBV7-2
CDR3 protein: ASSFQTSGGLPYNEQF

CDR3 length: 11
J gene: TRBJ1-1
D gene: NA
V gene: TRBV5-6
CDR3 protein: ASSFVRRPEAF

CDR3 length: 14
J gene: TRBJ2-5
D gene: TRBD1
V gene: TRBV27
CDR3 protein: ASRPRLGTGEETQY

CDR3 length: 12
J gene: TRBJ1-3
D gene: NA
V gene: TRBV5-6
CDR3 protein: ASSPDSRRNTIY